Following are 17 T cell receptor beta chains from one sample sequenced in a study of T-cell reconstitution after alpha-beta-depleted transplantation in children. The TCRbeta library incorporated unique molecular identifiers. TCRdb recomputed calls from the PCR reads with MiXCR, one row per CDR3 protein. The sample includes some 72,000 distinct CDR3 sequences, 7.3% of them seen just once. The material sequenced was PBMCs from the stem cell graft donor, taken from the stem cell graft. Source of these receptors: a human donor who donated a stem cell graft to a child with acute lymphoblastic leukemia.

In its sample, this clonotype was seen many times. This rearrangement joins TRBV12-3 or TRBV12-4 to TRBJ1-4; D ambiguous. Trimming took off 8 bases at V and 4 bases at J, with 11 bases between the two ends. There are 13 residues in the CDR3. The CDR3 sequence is CASGRPDNEKLFF. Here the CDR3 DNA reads TGTGCCAGCGGCCGTCCTGATAATGAAAAACTGTTTTTT.

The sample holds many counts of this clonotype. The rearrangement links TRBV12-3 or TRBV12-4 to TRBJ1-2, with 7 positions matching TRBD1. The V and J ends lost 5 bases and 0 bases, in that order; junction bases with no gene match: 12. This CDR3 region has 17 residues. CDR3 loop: CASSPPPRDRTNYGYTF. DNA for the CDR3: TGTGCCAGCAGTCCTCCTCCTCGGGACAGAACTAACTATGGCTACACCTTC.

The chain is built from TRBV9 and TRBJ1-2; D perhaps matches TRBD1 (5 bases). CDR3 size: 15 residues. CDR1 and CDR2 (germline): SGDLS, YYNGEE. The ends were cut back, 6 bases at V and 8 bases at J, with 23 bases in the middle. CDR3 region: CASTTPTGGFEGYTF. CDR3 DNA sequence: TGTGCCAGCACTACCCCCACGGGGGGGTTTGAAGGCTACACCTTC.

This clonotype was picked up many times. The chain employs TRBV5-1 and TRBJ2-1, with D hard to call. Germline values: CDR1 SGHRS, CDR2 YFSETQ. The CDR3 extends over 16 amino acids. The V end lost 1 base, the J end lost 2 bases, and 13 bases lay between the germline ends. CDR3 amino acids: CASSLRERGPYNEQFF. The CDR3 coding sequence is TGCGCCAGCAGCTTGAGAGAAAGAGGACCCTACAATGAGCAGTTCTTC.

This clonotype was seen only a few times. CDR3 amino acids: CASSPGTGSYEQYF. In nucleotides, the CDR3 is TGTGCCAGCAGCCCCGGGACAGGATCCTACGAGCAGTACTTC. The rearrangement joins TRBV2 to TRBJ2-7; 8 positions agree with TRBD1. This CDR3 is 14 amino acids long. V lost 6 bases to trimming and J lost 1 base; unmatched junction nucleotides: 5. Germline CDR1 SNHLY, CDR2 FYNNEI.

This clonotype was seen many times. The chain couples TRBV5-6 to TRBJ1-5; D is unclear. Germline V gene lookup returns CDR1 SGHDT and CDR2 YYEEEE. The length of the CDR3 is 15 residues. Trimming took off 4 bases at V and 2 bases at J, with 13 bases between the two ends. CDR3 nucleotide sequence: TGTGCCAGCAGCCGGTCCCGACCGGGCAATCAGCCCCAGCATTTT. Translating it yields CASSRSRPGNQPQHF.

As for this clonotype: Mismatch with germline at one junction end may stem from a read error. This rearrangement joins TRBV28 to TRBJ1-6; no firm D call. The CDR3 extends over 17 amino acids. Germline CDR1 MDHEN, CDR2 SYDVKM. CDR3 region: CASNRRTASSYNSSLHF. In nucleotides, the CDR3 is TGTGCCAGCAACCGTAGGACCGCGAGCTCCTATAATTCATCCCTCCACTTT.

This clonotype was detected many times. The CDR3 is CASSLRHSTGELFF. As DNA, the CDR3 is TGTGCCAGCAGTTTGAGACATTCCACCGGGGAGCTGTTTTTT. V is TRBV12-3 or TRBV12-4 and J is TRBJ2-2; D gene unclear. The CDR3 spans 14 residues. Between the trimmed V and J ends, which lost 3 bases and 4 bases, there was a span of 9 bases.

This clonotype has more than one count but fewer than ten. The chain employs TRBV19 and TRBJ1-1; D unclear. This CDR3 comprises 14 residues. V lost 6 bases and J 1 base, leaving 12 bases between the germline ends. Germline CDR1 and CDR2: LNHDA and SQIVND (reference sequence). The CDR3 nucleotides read TGTGCCAGTAGAGCACGCCCAGGGAACACTGAAGCTTTCTTT. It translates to CASRARPGNTEAFF. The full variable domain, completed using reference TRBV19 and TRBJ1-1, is DGGITQSPKYLFRKEGQNVTLSCEQNLNHDAMYWYRQDPGQGLRLIYYSQIVNDFQKGDIAEGYSVSREKKESFPLTVTSAQKNPTAFYLCASRARPGNTEAFFGQGTRLTVV.

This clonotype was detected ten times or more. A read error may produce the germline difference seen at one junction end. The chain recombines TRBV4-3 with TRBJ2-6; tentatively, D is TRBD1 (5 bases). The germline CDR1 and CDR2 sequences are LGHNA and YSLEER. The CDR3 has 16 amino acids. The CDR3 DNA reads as TGCGCCAGCAGCCAAGATATGAGTTCTGGGGCCAACCTCCTGACTTTC. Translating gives CASSQDMSSGANLLTF.

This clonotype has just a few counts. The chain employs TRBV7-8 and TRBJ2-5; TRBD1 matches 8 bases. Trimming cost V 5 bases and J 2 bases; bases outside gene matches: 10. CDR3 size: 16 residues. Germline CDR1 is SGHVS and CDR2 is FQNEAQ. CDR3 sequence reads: CASSLPDRGFQETQYF. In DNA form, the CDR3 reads TGTGCCAGCAGCCTACCAGACAGGGGCTTTCAAGAGACCCAGTACTTC.

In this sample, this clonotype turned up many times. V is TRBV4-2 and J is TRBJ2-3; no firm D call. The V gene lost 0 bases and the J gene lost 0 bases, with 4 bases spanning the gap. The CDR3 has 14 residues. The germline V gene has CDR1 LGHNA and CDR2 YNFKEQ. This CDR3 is CASSQDMSTDTQYF. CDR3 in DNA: TGTGCCAGCAGCCAAGATATGAGCACAGATACGCAGTATTTT.

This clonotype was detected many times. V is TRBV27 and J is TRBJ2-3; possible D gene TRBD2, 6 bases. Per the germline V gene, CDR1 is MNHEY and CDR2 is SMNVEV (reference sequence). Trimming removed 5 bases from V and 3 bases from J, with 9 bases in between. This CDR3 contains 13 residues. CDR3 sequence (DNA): TGTGCCAGCAGTGGACTATCGACAGATACGCAGTATTTT. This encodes CASSGLSTDTQYF.

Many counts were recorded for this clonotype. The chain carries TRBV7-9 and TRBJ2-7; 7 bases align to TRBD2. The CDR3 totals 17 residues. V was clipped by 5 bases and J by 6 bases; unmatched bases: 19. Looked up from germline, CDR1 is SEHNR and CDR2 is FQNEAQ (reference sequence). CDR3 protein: CASSARSWRLAPREQYF. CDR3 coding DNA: TGTGCCAGCAGCGCCAGATCCTGGAGACTAGCCCCTCGCGAGCAGTACTTC.

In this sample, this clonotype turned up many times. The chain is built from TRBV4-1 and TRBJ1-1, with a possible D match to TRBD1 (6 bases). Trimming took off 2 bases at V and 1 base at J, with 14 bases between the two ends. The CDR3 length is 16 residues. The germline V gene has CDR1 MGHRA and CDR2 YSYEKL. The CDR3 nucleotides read TGCGCCAGCAGCCAAAACGGGGGGGCCGGGAACACTGAAGCTTTCTTT. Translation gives CASSQNGGAGNTEAFF.

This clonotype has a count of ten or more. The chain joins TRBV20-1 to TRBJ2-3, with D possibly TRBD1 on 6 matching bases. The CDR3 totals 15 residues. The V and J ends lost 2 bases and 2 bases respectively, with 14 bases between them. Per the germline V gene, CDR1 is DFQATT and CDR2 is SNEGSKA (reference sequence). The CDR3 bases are TGCAGTGCTAGATATACGGACAGATACACAGATACGCAGTATTTT. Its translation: CSARYTDRYTDTQYF.

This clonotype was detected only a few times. CDR3 sequence (DNA): TGTGCCAGCTCACCGGGACTTGAGGGCGAGCAGTACTTC. Encoded protein: CASSPGLEGEQYF. The J gene is TRBJ2-7, the V gene TRBV18, with a weak D call TRBD2 (6 bases). The length of the CDR3 is 13 residues. Trimming stripped 3 bases from V and 6 bases from J, with 12 bases between. CDR1 and CDR2 (germline): KGHSH, LQKENI.